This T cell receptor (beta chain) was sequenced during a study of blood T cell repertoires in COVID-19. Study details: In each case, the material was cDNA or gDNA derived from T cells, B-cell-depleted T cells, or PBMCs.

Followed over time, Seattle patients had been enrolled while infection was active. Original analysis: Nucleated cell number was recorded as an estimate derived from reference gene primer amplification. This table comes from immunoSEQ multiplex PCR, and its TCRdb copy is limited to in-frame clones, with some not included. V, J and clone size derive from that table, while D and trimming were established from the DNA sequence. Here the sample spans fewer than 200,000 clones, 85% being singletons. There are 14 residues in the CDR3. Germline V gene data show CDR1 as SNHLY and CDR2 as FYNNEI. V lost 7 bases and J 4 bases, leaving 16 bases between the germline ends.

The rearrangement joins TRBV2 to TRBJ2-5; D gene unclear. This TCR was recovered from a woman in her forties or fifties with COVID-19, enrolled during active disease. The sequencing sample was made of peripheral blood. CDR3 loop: CASMRETMVETQYF. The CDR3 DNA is TGTGCCAGCATGCGCGAAACGATGGTAGAGACCCAGTACTTC.